This TCR beta chain was sequenced during a study of blood T cell repertoires in COVID-19. Method: immunoSEQ multiplex PCR; TCRdb's copy keeps in-frame clones and lacks some. The sample consists of tens of thousands of clones, roughly 81% of them appearing once. Trimming left V 8 bases short and J 4 bases short, with 14 bases between. Germline CDR1 and CDR2: LNHDA and SQIVND (reference sequence). There are 13 residues in the CDR3. This clonotype originated in a human donor in a cohort sampled during active COVID-19. The rearrangement uses TRBV19 and TRBJ1-2, with D unclear. The material sequenced was peripheral blood. CDR3 residues: CASEREESYGYTF. CDR3 DNA: TGTGCCAGTGAGCGAGAGGAGAGCTATGGCTACACCTTC.